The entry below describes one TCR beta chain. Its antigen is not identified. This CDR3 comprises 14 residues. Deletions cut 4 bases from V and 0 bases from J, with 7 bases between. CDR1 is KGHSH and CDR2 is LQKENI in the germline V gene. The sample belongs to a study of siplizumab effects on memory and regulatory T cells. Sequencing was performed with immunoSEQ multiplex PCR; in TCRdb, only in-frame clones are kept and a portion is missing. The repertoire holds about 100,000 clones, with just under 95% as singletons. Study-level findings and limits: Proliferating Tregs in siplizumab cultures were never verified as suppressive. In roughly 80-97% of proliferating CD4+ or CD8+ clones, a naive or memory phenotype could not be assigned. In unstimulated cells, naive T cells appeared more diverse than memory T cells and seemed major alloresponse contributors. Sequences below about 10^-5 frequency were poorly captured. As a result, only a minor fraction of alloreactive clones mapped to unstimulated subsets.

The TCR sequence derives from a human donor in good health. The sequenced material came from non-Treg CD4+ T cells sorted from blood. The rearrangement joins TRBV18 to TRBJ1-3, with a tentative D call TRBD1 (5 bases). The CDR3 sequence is CASSRDHSGNTIYF. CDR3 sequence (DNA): TGTGCCAGCTCACGGGACCACTCTGGAAACACCATATATTTT.